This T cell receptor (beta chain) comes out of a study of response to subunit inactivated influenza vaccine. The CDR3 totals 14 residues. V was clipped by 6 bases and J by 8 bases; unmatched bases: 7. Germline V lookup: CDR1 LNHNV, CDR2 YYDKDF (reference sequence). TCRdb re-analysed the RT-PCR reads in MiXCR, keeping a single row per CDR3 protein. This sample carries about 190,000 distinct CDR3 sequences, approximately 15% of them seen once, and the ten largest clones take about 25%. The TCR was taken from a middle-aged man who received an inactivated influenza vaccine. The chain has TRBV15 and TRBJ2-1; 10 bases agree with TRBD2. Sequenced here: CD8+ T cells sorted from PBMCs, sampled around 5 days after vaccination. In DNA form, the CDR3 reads TGTGCCACCAGTCTAGCGGGGGCGGGAGATGAGCAGTTCTTC. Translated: CATSLAGAGDEQFF.